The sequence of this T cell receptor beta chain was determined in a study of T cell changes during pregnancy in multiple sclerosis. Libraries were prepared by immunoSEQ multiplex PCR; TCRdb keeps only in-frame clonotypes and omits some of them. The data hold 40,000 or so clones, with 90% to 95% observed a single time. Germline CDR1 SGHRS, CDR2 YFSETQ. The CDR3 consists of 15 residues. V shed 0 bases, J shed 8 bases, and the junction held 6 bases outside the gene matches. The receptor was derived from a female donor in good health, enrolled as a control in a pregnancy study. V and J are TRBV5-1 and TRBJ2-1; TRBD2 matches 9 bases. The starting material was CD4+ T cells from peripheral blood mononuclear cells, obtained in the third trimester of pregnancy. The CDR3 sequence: CASSLGREGLDEQFF. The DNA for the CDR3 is TGCGCCAGCAGCTTGGGGCGGGAGGGTTTGGATGAGCAGTTCTTC.